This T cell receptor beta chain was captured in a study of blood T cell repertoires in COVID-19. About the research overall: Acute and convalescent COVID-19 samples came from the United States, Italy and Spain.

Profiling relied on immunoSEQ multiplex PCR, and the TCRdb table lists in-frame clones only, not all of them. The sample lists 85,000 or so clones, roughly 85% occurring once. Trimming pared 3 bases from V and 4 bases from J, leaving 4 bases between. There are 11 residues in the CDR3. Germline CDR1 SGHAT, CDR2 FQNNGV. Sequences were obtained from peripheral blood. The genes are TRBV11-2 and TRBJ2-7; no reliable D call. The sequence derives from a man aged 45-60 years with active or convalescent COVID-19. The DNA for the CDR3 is TGTGCCAGCAGCTTTGAGTACGAGCAGTACTTC. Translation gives CASSFEYEQYF. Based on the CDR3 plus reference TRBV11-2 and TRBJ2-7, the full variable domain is EAGVAQSPRYKIIEKRQSVAFWCNPISGHATLYWYQQILGQGPKLLIQFQNNGVVDDSQLPKDRFSAERLKGVDSTLKIQPAKLEDSAVYLCASSFEYEQYFGPGTRLTVT.